This entry lists 12 T cell receptor beta chains sequenced from one sample in a study of T cells in Graves' hyperthyroidism and ophthalmopathy. RNA transcripts were the template for amplifying TCR beta CDR3 regions. In the first-round RT-PCR of the TCR CDR3, the HTBI primer set was used. TCRdb redid the calling of the multiplex PCR reads with MiXCR, one entry per CDR3 protein. The data show about 420,000 distinct CDR3 sequences, roughly 15% seen once. Sequencing was carried out using blood. Receptors were obtained from a woman under 30 with Graves' hyperthyroidism.

This clonotype was seen many times. The chain recombines TRBV20-1 with TRBJ2-5, with TRBD1 matching over 8 bases. In germline, CDR1 is DFQATT, CDR2 SNEGSKA (reference sequence). V gave up 6 bases and J gave up 3 bases; unmatched junction bases: 3. The CDR3 contains 12 residues. In DNA, the CDR3 is TGCAGTGCCGAGACAGGGGAAGAGACCCAGTACTTC. Translated, it gives CSAETGEETQYF.

In this sample, this clonotype turned up a few times. The CDR3 sequence: CASRDGNTEAFF. CDR3 in DNA: TGTGCCAGCAGGGACGGGAACACTGAAGCTTTCTTT. This chain links TRBV19 with TRBJ1-1, with D possibly TRBD1 on 5 matching bases. CDR3 length equals 12 residues. Germline loops: CDR1 LNHDA, CDR2 SQIVND (reference sequence). Trimming shortened V by 9 bases and J by 1 base, and 9 bases separated the two germline ends.

The chain has TRBV20-1 and TRBJ1-6, with 7 bases matching TRBD1. Germline V gene sequence: CDR1 DFQATT, CDR2 SNEGSKA (reference sequence). This CDR3 is 16 amino acids long. The V segment lost 0 bases and the J segment 6 bases; nucleotides outside the gene matches: 8. The CDR3: CSARDRYRGTNSPLHF. Here the CDR3 DNA reads TGCAGTGCTAGAGATAGGTACAGGGGAACTAATTCACCCCTCCACTTT.

This clonotype was seen ten or more times. The rearrangement uses TRBV28 and TRBJ2-7, with D perhaps assigned TRBD1 or TRBD2 (6 bases each). V lost 8 bases and J lost 0, with 8 bases in between. The germline V gene encodes CDR1 MDHEN and CDR2 SYDVKM. This CDR3 region has 12 residues. The CDR3 DNA sequence: TGTGCCAGCGAGGGGGGCTCCTACGAGCAGTACTTC. Its translation is CASEGGSYEQYF.

This clonotype was seen repeatedly, ten times or more. The chain carries TRBV7-8 and TRBJ2-1; TRBD1 aligns across 7 bases. V shed 3 bases, J shed 2 bases, and the junction held 7 bases outside the gene matches. Looked up from germline, CDR1 is SGHVS and CDR2 is FQNEAQ. The CDR3 runs to 16 residues. The CDR3: CASSLGLRGTYNEQFF. The CDR3 nucleotides read TGTGCCAGCAGCTTGGGGCTCAGGGGGACCTACAATGAGCAGTTCTTC.

This clonotype was seen a handful of times. This chain uses TRBV20-1 with TRBJ1-5, with TRBD1 identical over 8 bases. The trim removed 5 bases at V and 2 bases at J, leaving 2 bases unmatched. Germline CDR1 reads DFQATT; CDR2 reads SNEGSKA (reference sequence). The CDR3 sequence is 13 residues long. The CDR3 DNA reads TGCAGTGCTGCGACAGGGGGCAATCAGCCCCAGCATTTT. It codes for CSAATGGNQPQHF.

This clonotype was detected many times. The genes are TRBV28 and TRBJ2-1; 10 bases line up with TRBD2. Germline CDR1 and CDR2: MDHEN and SYDVKM. V lost 6 bases and J lost 7; bases outside the gene matches: 6. This CDR3 has 14 amino acids. This CDR3 is CASRPGLAWNEQFF. CDR3 bases: TGTGCCAGCAGGCCGGGACTAGCGTGGAATGAGCAGTTCTTC.

This clonotype was observed at least ten times. This chain uses TRBV7-8 with TRBJ2-7; TRBD1 is a possible D gene (7 bases). This CDR3 comprises 16 residues. Germline assignment: CDR1 SGHVS and CDR2 FQNEAQ. V shed 5 bases and J shed 4 bases, with 21 bases lying between them. CDR3 in amino acids: CASSTPGDSRTYEQYF. In DNA form, the CDR3 reads TGTGCCAGCAGCACCCCGGGGGACAGTCGGACGTACGAGCAGTACTTC. The variable domain in full, with the rest retrieved from reference TRBV7-8 and TRBJ2-7, is GAGVSQSPRYKVAKRGQDVALRCDPISGHVSLFWYQQALGQGPEFLTYFQNEAQLDKSGLPSDRFFAERPEGSVSTLKIQRTQQEDSAVYLCASSTPGDSRTYEQYFGPGTRLTVT.

The genes are TRBV6-1 and TRBJ2-1; 12 bases line up with TRBD2. The CDR3 sequence is 19 residues long. V was clipped by 5 bases and J by 0 bases; unmatched bases: 11. The germline gives CDR1 MNHNS, CDR2 SASEGT. CDR3 sequence: CASSMTSGSWRNSYNEQFF. The CDR3 coding sequence is TGTGCCAGCAGTATGACTAGCGGGAGCTGGAGAAACTCCTACAATGAGCAGTTCTTC.

This clonotype occurred many times. V gene TRBV5-1 combines with J gene TRBJ1-2; perhaps TRBD1 as D (6 bases). CDR1 SGHRS and CDR2 YFSETQ come from the germline V gene. The CDR3 has 14 amino acids. V lost 4 bases, J lost 0 bases, and 10 bases lay in between. The CDR3 region has the DNA TGCGCCAGCAGCCCCGGGACACCTAACTATGGCTACACCTTC. Translated: CASSPGTPNYGYTF.

This clonotype was picked up many times. The rearrangement uses TRBV10-3 and TRBJ2-3; TRBD2 matches 12 bases. The CDR3 sequence is 18 residues long. The J segment lost 3 bases and the V segment lost 0 bases, leaving 7 bases of the junction unmatched. Germline CDR1 ENHRY, CDR2 SYGVKD. Written as DNA, the CDR3 is TGTGCCATCAGTGAGTCGGGGTCTAGCGGGAGGGCAACAGATACGCAGTATTTT. Translated: CAISESGSSGRATDTQYF.

This clonotype appeared many times. This chain connects TRBV27 to TRBJ1-1; D gene uncertain. The CDR3 totals 13 residues. Trimming pared 6 bases from V and 0 bases from J, leaving 8 bases between. Per the germline V gene, CDR1 is MNHEY and CDR2 is SMNVEV (reference sequence). CDR3 nucleotide sequence: TGTGCCAGCAGCAGTAGCATGAACACTGAAGCTTTCTTT. Translated, it gives CASSSSMNTEAFF.